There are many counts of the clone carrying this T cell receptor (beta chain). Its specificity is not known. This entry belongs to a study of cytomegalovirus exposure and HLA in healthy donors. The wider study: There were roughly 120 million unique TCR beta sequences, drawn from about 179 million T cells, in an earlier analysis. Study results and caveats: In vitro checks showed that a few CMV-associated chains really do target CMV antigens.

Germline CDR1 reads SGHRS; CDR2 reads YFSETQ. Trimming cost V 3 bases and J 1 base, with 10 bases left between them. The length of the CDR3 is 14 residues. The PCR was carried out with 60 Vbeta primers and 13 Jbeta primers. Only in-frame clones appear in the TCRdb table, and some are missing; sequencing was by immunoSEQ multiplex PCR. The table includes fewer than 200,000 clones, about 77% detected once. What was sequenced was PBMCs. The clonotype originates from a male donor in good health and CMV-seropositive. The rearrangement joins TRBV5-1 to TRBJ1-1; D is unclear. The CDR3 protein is CASSYRGANTEAFF. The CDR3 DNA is TGCGCCAGCAGCTATAGAGGTGCGAACACTGAAGCTTTCTTT.